Detailed here is one T cell receptor beta chain. These data belong to a study of T cells after yellow fever vaccination. Germline loops: CDR1 SEHNR, CDR2 FQNEAQ (reference sequence). The CDR3 consists of 15 residues. V gave up 5 bases and J gave up 3 bases, with 16 bases separating them. Via MiXCR, TCRdb re-called the 5' RACE reads, giving one row per CDR3 protein. Here the sample spans 100,000 to 150,000 distinct CDR3 sequences, roughly 9% being singletons. The J gene is TRBJ1-1, the V gene TRBV7-9; D is unclear. The receptor was isolated from a man younger than 35 who received the YFV17D yellow fever vaccine. The source material was CD8+ T cells sorted from PBMCs, sampled on the day of the yellow fever booster vaccination. CDR3 in DNA: TGTGCCAGCAGCCCAGGCATAGGGTCCCACACTGAAGCTTTCTTT. It yields the protein CASSPGIGSHTEAFF.